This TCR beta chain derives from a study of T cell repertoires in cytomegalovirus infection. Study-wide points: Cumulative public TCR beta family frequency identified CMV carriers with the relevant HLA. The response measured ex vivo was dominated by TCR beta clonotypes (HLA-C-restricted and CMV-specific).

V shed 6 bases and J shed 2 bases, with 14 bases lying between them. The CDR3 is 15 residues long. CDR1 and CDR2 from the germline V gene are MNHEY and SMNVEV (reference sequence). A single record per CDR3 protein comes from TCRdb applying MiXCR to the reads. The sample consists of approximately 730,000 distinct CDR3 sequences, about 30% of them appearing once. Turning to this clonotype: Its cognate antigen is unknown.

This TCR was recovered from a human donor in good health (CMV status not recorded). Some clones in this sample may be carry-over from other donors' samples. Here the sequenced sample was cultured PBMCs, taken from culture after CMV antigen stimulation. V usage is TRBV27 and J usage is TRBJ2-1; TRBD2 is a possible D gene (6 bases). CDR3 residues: CASRSGDITYNEQFF. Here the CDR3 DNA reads TGTGCCAGCAGGTCGGGGGATATAACCTACAATGAGCAGTTCTTC.